This TCR beta chain derives from a study of blood T cell repertoires in COVID-19. Study-level background: The United States, Italy and Spain provided the acute and convalescent COVID-19 samples. Nucleic acid was either cDNA or gDNA, and it came from T cells, B-cell-depleted T cells, or PBMCs.

Germline CDR1 and CDR2: MNHNS and SASEGT. The CDR3 has 15 residues. V lost 4 bases to trimming and J lost 2 bases, with 14 bases between them. Under the authors' procedure: For nucleated cells, counts were estimated from reference gene primer amplification. Measured with immunoSEQ multiplex PCR; TCRdb has only the in-frame clones, and not every one. V, J and clone size are those of that table, while D and trimming were read from the DNA. The table has 35,000 to 40,000 clones, around nine tenths seen once. Input material: peripheral blood. This chain uses TRBV6-1 with TRBJ2-5, with a possible D match to TRBD2 (5 bases). This clonotype originated in a man between 60 and 75 years old with active COVID-19. CDR3 region: CASSGHTRAQETQYF. CDR3 sequence (DNA): TGTGCCAGCAGTGGGCATACTAGGGCTCAAGAGACCCAGTACTTC.